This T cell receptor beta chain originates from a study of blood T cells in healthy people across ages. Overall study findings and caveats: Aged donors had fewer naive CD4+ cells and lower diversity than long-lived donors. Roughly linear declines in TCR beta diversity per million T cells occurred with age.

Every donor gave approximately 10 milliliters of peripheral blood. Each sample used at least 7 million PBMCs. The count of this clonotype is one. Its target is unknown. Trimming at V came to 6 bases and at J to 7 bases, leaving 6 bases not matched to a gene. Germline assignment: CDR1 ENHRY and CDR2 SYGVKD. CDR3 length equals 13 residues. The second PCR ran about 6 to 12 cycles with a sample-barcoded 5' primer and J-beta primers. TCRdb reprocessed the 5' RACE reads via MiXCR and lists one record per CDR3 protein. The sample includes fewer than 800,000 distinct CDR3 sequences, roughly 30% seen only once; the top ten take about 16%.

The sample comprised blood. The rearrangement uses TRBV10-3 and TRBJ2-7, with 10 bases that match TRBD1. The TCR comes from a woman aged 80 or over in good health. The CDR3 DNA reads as TGTGCCATCAGGGACAGGGGGTCTGCAGAGCAGTACTTC. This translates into CAIRDRGSAEQYF.